This TCR beta chain emerged from a study of molecular identifiers for immune sequencing clone quantification (dated by TCRdb to about 2018). Regarding the study in general: For a replicate experiment, RNA from roughly 18,000 or 92,000 naive CD8 T cells was divided into five aliquots, and four of the five aliquots were sequenced. This methods study used CD8 T cells to benchmark TCR RNA copy counting and molecular-identifier clustering-based TCR repertoire sequencing (MIDCIRS).

Naive CD8 T cell libraries were made from roughly 21,000 to 960,000 sorted cells using 10%, 30% or 50% of purified RNA. On a BD FACSAria II, naive CD8 T cells were FACS-sorted as CD8+CD4-CCR7+CD45RA+ and collected into RLT Plus buffer. Roughly ten TCR copies' worth of Jurkat RNA were spiked into about 20,000-1,100,000 naive CD8 T cell samples to test detection sensitivity. CD8 T cells were enriched using RosetteSep CD8+ T Cell Enrichment Cocktail and Ficoll-Paque, and the enriched cells then underwent ACK red cell lysis. Concerning this clonotype: It has no known antigen specificity. There are no base qualities to consult, and no much larger clone falls within one base.

What the study reported, not specific to this receptor: Spiked-in Jurkat TCR RNA equivalent to a single cell was reported to be detectable even among one million naive CD8 T cells. In CMV-specific effector cells, clones with more than 20 RNA copies accounted for over 99% of molecules, whereas in naive cells such clones accounted for under 1%. The naive libraries included spiked-in Jurkat TCR RNA (roughly eleven copies' worth), and this Jurkat TCR RNA is not part of the donor repertoire. Modeling indicated approximately 3 TCR RNA copies recovered per cell, compared with 9.5 to 10 by digital PCR, which implies a capture efficiency of around 30%. Highly expanded clone sizes could be underestimated because identical TCR molecules may share a barcode. When barcode sub-clustering was omitted, TCR diversity was inflated by chimeric consensus sequences, with chimeras reaching as high as 47%.

The receptor library was made with PCR. Sequencing used a NextSeq 500. Bulk TCR libraries were made following a previously described method, with the TCR primers given in Table S5. Total RNA was purified with the Qiagen AllPrep DNA/RNA kit. Before any analysis, reads coming from multiple sequencing runs of the same library were combined into one pool. The authors' analysis ran thus. Reads were retained only if an exact TCR constant sequence was present, and the retained reads were trimmed to 150 nt and grouped according to their 12-nt molecular barcodes. Reads in each barcode group were sub-clustered using a 15% Levenshtein threshold, and a quality-weighted consensus sequence was built for each RNA molecule. Non-functional sequences were discarded, and so were lower-count sequences lying one edit away from another sequence. Barcode sub-clusters with fewer than 20% of the maximum read count were removed, based on fitting two negative binomial distributions. The public reads were reprocessed in TCRdb via fastp at Q25 and MiXCR, keeping in-frame beta chains. Each CDR3 protein gets just one entry, which takes the most common genes and DNA from the rows behind it. TCRdb's processing, not the authors' own work, is the source of the V and J calls. Recorded for this sample are around 320,000 distinct CDR3 sequences; 24% of them occurred a single time. The ten largest make up around 0.74% of the sample.

CDR3 length: 18 amino acids, cysteine to phenylalanine. The DNA shown is the 54-base CDR3, in frame from base 1. V trim: 3 bases; J trim: 3 bases; unmatched bases: 15. The germline V gene provides CDR1 SGHRS and CDR2 YFSETQ. The V gene is TRBV5-1 and the J gene is TRBJ2-7; TRBD2 aligns with 10 central bases. Input material: naive CD8+ T cells from blood, with Jurkat cell RNA spiked in. The sample's cell subset or site label is to be understood as: FACS-sorted CD8+CD4-CCR7+CD45RA+ naive T cells. The source of this sequence is a human donor in good health. Some libraries in this study had Jurkat cell RNA spiked in. Here is the DNA: TGCGCCAGCAGCTCCACGGAACTAGCGGGGTCTGGGGACTACGAGCAGTACTTC. Its amino acids are CASSSTELAGSGDYEQYF.